The following is a TCR beta chain sequence with its context. Cohorts were assigned according to the clinical history that participants reported. Cohort 3 donors were reported recovered after two negative PCRs, clearance, or symptom resolution. The data belong to a study of blood T cell repertoires in COVID-19. Study at large: COVID-19 samples, acute and convalescent, were from the United States, Italy and Spain. T cells, B-cell-depleted T cells, or PBMCs supplied cDNA or gDNA.

Profiled with immunoSEQ multiplex PCR; TCRdb holds only in-frame clones, not every one. The table shows some 250,000 clones, with approximately 83% occurring only once. Specimen: PBMCs or T cells enriched from blood (not recorded which). This TCR was sampled from a woman aged 45-65 years who had recovered from COVID-19.

The CDR3 sequence: CASSSSTSGNQYF. DNA for the CDR3: TGTGCCAGCAGCTCAAGTACTAGCGGGAACCAGTACTTC. The gene calls are TRBV7-6 and TRBJ2-7, with 10 bases fitting TRBD2. Per the germline V gene, CDR1 is SGHVS and CDR2 is FNYEAQ. Trimming at V came to 4 bases and at J to 10 bases, leaving 7 bases not matched to a gene. This CDR3 contains 13 residues.